Listed here is a single TCR beta chain. The CDR3 is made up of 12 amino acids. CDR1 is LGHNT and CDR2 is FRNRAP in the germline V gene. V shed 6 bases and J shed 5 bases, with 10 bases lying between them. This specimen comes from a study of blood T cell repertoires in COVID-19. Study in general: PBMCs, B-cell-depleted T cells, or T cells provided the cDNA or gDNA that made up the material.

TCRdb's copy holds only in-frame clones and misses some; the assay was immunoSEQ multiplex PCR. The sample gives under 200,000 clones, around 77% of which show up once; 6.5% to 8% is in the top ten. This chain joins TRBV12-5 and TRBJ2-5; the D gene is possibly TRBD1 (7 bases). Sequenced: peripheral blood. The source of this sequence is a man aged 70-80 years with active or convalescent COVID-19. The CDR3 protein is CASGPGGETQYF. The CDR3 DNA reads TGTGCTAGTGGCCCAGGGGGGGAGACCCAGTACTTC.